The present T cell receptor (beta chain) was sequenced within a study of cytomegalovirus exposure and HLA in healthy donors. It was with 60 Vbeta and 13 Jbeta primers that the PCR ran. Using immunoSEQ multiplex PCR, the repertoire was profiled, and TCRdb retains in-frame clones only, with some absent. Seen here are under 200,000 clones, about 80% observed once, and the top ten hold approximately 4.5%. This clone was counted a few times. Its specificity is unknown. Other DNA sequences in the same sample also yield this CDR3. The germline V gene has CDR1 SGHTA and CDR2 FQGTGA. The ends were cut back, 2 bases at V and 4 bases at J, with 9 bases in the middle. The CDR3 is 15 residues long. Notes on the study in general: A later analysis found that most CMV-associated TCR beta chains appeared HLA-restricted. What TCR beta sequences reportedly achieved was accurate prediction of HLA-A and HLA-B alleles in most subjects.

This chain joins TRBV7-3 and TRBJ2-6, with D perhaps matching TRBD2 (7 bases). Sequenced: PBMCs. The origin of this receptor is a man aged 25-45 years in good health and CMV-seronegative. For the CDR3, the DNA is TGTGCCAGCAGCTTAGGGGGGGGCGGGGCCAACGTCCTGACTTTC. Its translation is CASSLGGGGANVLTF.